Each of the 30 T cell receptor beta chains below was sequenced from the same sample in a study of blood T cell repertoires in COVID-19. Using immunoSEQ multiplex PCR, the repertoire was profiled, and TCRdb retains in-frame clones only, with some absent. This table holds over 150,000 clones, about 82% found once. The sample taken for sequencing was peripheral blood. These receptors came from a man aged 45-60 years with active or convalescent COVID-19.

This clone turned up a few times. J is TRBJ1-5 and V is TRBV19; D possibly corresponds to TRBD1 (5 bases). From germline, CDR1 is LNHDA and CDR2 SQIVND (reference sequence). The CDR3 is made up of 15 amino acids. Between the trimmed V and J ends, which lost 0 bases and 3 bases, there was a span of 9 bases. Here the CDR3 reads CASSIDKGINQPQHF. The CDR3 DNA reads TGTGCCAGTAGTATAGATAAGGGGATCAATCAGCCCCAGCATTTT.

The rearrangement uses TRBV19 and TRBJ2-3, with a weak D call TRBD1 (5 bases). The CDR3 runs to 15 residues. CDR1 is LNHDA, CDR2 SQIVND, per germline (reference sequence). Trimming left V 1 base short and J 2 bases short, with 10 bases between. The CDR3 protein is CASSIVQAYTDTQYF. Written as DNA, the CDR3 is TGTGCCAGTAGTATAGTACAGGCGTACACAGATACGCAGTATTTT.

The chain couples TRBV19 to TRBJ1-1, with D unresolved. The V end lost 9 bases, the J end lost 11 bases, and 13 bases lay between the germline ends. Germline assignment: CDR1 LNHDA and CDR2 SQIVND (reference sequence). CDR3 size: 10 residues. CDR3 amino acids: CASLRERAFF. The CDR3 coding sequence is TGTGCCAGCCTCCGGGAAAGGGCTTTCTTT. Together with reference TRBV19 and TRBJ1-1, the CDR3 gives the full variable domain: DGGITQSPKYLFRKEGQNVTLSCEQNLNHDAMYWYRQDPGQGLRLIYYSQIVNDFQKGDIAEGYSVSREKKESFPLTVTSAQKNPTAFYLCASLRERAFFGQGTRLTVV.

The chain links TRBV5-4 to TRBJ2-2, with 9 bases identical to TRBD2. Germline CDR1 and CDR2: SGHNT and YYREEE (reference sequence). The CDR3 loop spans 16 amino acids. V lost 4 bases to trimming and J lost 2 bases; unmatched junction nucleotides: 6. CDR3 sequence (DNA): TGTGCCAGCAGCCCATATAGCGGGGGAAACACCGGGGAGCTGTTTTTT. As protein: CASSPYSGGNTGELFF.

There are a few counts of this clone. This chain joins TRBV11-2 and TRBJ1-4; D call uncertain. The CDR3 has 15 amino acids. Trimming stripped 1 base from V and 3 bases from J, with 9 bases between. Germline CDR1 SGHAT, CDR2 FQNNGV. The CDR3 nucleotides read TGTGCCAGCAGCTTAGTGGCGGATCCTAATGAAAAACTGTTTTTT. This translates into CASSLVADPNEKLFF.

The chain couples TRBV11-1 to TRBJ1-3, with D perhaps TRBD1 (5 bases). Germline V lookup: CDR1 SGHAT, CDR2 FQDESV (reference sequence). V lost 6 bases, J lost 3 bases, and 12 bases lay in between. The CDR3 extends over 14 amino acids. The CDR3 DNA sequence: TGTGCCAGCAGATCGGACACCTTTGGAAACACCATATATTTT. Its translation is CASRSDTFGNTIYF.

The chain combines TRBV9 with TRBJ1-2; D gene uncertain. In germline, CDR1 is SGDLS, CDR2 YYNGEE. The CDR3 runs to 13 residues. V was cut by 3 bases and J by 2 bases, with 8 bases left in between. The CDR3 spells CASSESRNYGYTF. Written as DNA, the CDR3 is TGTGCCAGCAGCGAGTCGAGAAACTATGGCTACACCTTC.

The V call is TRBV6-4, the J call TRBJ2-4; TRBD1 agrees at 9 bases. The CDR3 consists of 14 residues. CDR1 and CDR2 from the germline V gene are MRHNA and SNTAGT. Unmatched junction bases numbered 12, after V lost 2 bases and J lost 16 bases. In nucleotides, the CDR3 is TGTGCCAGCAGTGACCCCCAGCCGACGGGACAGGGCTACTTC. Residues: CASSDPQPTGQGYF.

This rearrangement joins TRBV6-5 to TRBJ1-2, with TRBD1 matching over 8 bases. From germline, CDR1 is MNHEY and CDR2 SVGAGI. This CDR3 has 12 amino acids. The trim removed 7 bases at V and 8 bases at J, leaving 6 bases unmatched. The CDR3 protein is CASIIGQGGYTF. The CDR3, as DNA: TGTGCCAGCATAATAGGACAGGGCGGCTACACCTTC.

V usage is TRBV4-1 and J usage is TRBJ1-6, with D possibly matching TRBD1 (5 bases). CDR1 and CDR2 from the germline V gene are MGHRA and YSYEKL. V was shortened by 0 bases and J by 5 bases, with 11 bases between the two germline ends. The CDR3 is 16 amino acids. CDR3 in DNA: TGCGCCAGCAGCCAAGAAAAAGGGGTGGATAATTCACCCCTCCACTTT. It encodes CASSQEKGVDNSPLHF.

This clone was observed once. The chain joins TRBV15 to TRBJ2-7; D is possibly TRBD1 (5 bases). The CDR3 totals 15 residues. Trimming took off 0 bases at V and 6 bases at J, with 15 bases between the two ends. CDR1 is LNHNV and CDR2 is YYDKDF in the germline V gene (reference sequence). CDR3: CATSRDQGSRGEQYF. CDR3 coding DNA: TGTGCCACCAGCAGAGATCAAGGGTCTAGGGGCGAGCAGTACTTC.

The chain links TRBV9 to TRBJ1-5, with 8 nucleotides matching TRBD1. Germline loops: CDR1 SGDLS, CDR2 YYNGEE. V lost 4 bases and J lost 0; bases outside the gene matches: 6. This CDR3 is built from 16 residues. CDR3 region: CASSPDREYSNQPQHF. The CDR3 nucleotides read TGTGCCAGCAGCCCGGACAGGGAATATAGCAATCAGCCCCAGCATTTT.

The chain recombines TRBV4-2 with TRBJ1-1; D call uncertain. CDR3 size: 16 residues. Germline V lookup: CDR1 LGHNA, CDR2 YNFKEQ. Trimming left V 2 bases short and J 6 bases short, with 19 bases between. For the CDR3, the DNA is TGTGCCAGCAGCCAACGGTCCAAGAATCGGGAAGCTGAAGCTTTCTTT. Protein: CASSQRSKNREAEAFF.

In this sample, this clone turned up a few times. The chain uses TRBV18 and TRBJ1-2, with TRBD1 matching over 10 bases. V shed 2 bases, J shed 4 bases, and the junction held 7 bases outside the gene matches. CDR3 length equals 16 residues. Germline lookup yields CDR1 KGHSH and CDR2 LQKENI. Here the CDR3 DNA reads TGTGCCAGCTCACCATCTTCCGGGACAGGGGCCTATGGCTACACCTTC. It codes for CASSPSSGTGAYGYTF.

The rearrangement uses TRBV12-5 and TRBJ1-6, with unresolved D. Germline assignment: CDR1 LGHNT and CDR2 FRNRAP. This CDR3 region has 14 residues. V gave up 5 bases and J gave up 7 bases, with 12 bases separating them. CDR3 bases: TGTGCTAGTGGTGTCGGGATCTTCAATTCACCCCTCCACTTT. It specifies CASGVGIFNSPLHF.

This clone was detected once. In DNA form, the CDR3 reads TGTGCCTGGAGTGGCACAGTAGGACTGTTTTTT. Its translation is CAWSGTVGLFF. The chain uses TRBV30 and TRBJ1-4; D gene uncertain. The CDR3 consists of 11 residues. CDR1 is GTSNPN, CDR2 SVGIG, per germline (reference sequence). V was clipped by 1 base and J by 13 bases, with 10 bases between them.

The V gene is TRBV6-5, the J gene TRBJ1-5; no definite D call. The V gene's germline CDR1 is MNHEY and CDR2 SVGAGI. This CDR3 region has 15 residues. The V gene lost 0 bases and the J gene lost 3 bases, with 9 bases spanning the gap. The CDR3, as DNA: TGTGCCAGCAGTTACTCGGTACAGCACAATCAGCCCCAGCATTTT. Its translation: CASSYSVQHNQPQHF.

The CDR3 nucleotides read TGCGCCAGCAGCTTGGTCCCCGAGGGCTCGGGCACTGAAGCTTTCTTT. This gives the protein CASSLVPEGSGTEAFF. V and J are TRBV5-1 and TRBJ1-1; no reliable D call. The germline V and J ends were trimmed by 0 bases and 4 bases, with 16 bases remaining between them. This CDR3 has 16 amino acids. CDR1 is SGHRS and CDR2 is YFSETQ in the germline V gene. Filled out from reference TRBV5-1 and TRBJ1-1, the complete variable domain reads KAGVTQTPRYLIKTRGQQVTLSCSPISGHRSVSWYQQTPGQGLQFLFEYFSETQRNKGNFPGRFSGRQFSNSRSEMNVSTLELGDSALYLCASSLVPEGSGTEAFFGQGTRLTVV.

The J gene is TRBJ2-1, the V gene TRBV7-2; 7 positions match TRBD2. With 1 base clipped from V and 5 bases from J, the junction kept 5 bases outside the gene matches. The CDR3 spans 15 residues. Germline lookup yields CDR1 SGHTA and CDR2 FQGNSA. The CDR3 spells CASSLGPGRHNEQFF. CDR3 nucleotides: TGTGCCAGCAGCTTAGGCCCCGGGAGGCACAATGAGCAGTTCTTC.

This rearrangement joins TRBV29-1 to TRBJ2-2, with D possibly being TRBD2 (5 bases). The CDR3 sequence is 16 residues long. The V gene lost 0 bases and the J gene lost 1 base, with 12 bases spanning the gap. Germline CDR1 and CDR2: SQVTM and ANQGSEA. In nucleotides, the CDR3 is TGCAGCGTTGAAGAAGGAGGCAGGTTGAACACCGGGGAGCTGTTTTTT. Its protein product is CSVEEGGRLNTGELFF.

This clone was picked up one time. V is TRBV15 and J is TRBJ2-7; 7 bases map to TRBD1. J was trimmed by 1 base and V by 0 bases; bases with no gene match: 3. Germline-derived CDR1 and CDR2 are LNHNV and YYDKDF (reference sequence). CDR3 length equals 15 residues. The CDR3: CATSREDRRSYEQYF. CDR3 coding DNA: TGTGCCACCAGCAGAGAGGACAGGCGATCCTACGAGCAGTACTTC.

The chain couples TRBV19 to TRBJ2-2; TRBD1 matches at 9 bases. V was pared by 4 bases and J by 2 bases, with 5 bases of the junction left unmatched. The CDR3 runs to 16 residues. CDR1 and CDR2 (germline): LNHDA, SQIVND (reference sequence). The CDR3 region has the DNA TGTGCCAGTAGTAAGGGGACAGGGCCTAACACCGGGGAGCTGTTTTTT. Its protein product is CASSKGTGPNTGELFF.

The chain uses TRBV30 and TRBJ1-5; 7 nucleotides match TRBD1. J was trimmed by 5 bases and V by 7 bases; bases with no gene match: 5. The CDR3 has 12 amino acids. The V gene's germline CDR1 is GTSNPN and CDR2 SVGIG (reference sequence). Here the CDR3 DNA reads TGTGCCTCGACAGGGCCCCATCAGCCCCAGCATTTT. Its translation is CASTGPHQPQHF.

The chain carries TRBV11-2 and TRBJ2-7; 8 bases align to TRBD2. The V segment lost 2 bases and the J segment 0 bases; nucleotides outside the gene matches: 3. There are 15 residues in the CDR3. Germline V gene sequence: CDR1 SGHAT, CDR2 FQNNGV. CDR3 in amino acids: CASSLWAGGSYEQYF. The CDR3 DNA is TGTGCCAGCAGCTTATGGGCGGGAGGCTCCTACGAGCAGTACTTC.

The rearrangement joins TRBV19 to TRBJ1-2; D not resolved. Between the trimmed V and J ends, which lost 5 bases and 8 bases, there was a span of 6 bases. Germline loops: CDR1 LNHDA, CDR2 SQIVND (reference sequence). The CDR3 totals 10 residues. CDR3 region: CASSSGGYTF. CDR3 sequence (DNA): TGTGCCAGTAGTTCGGGAGGCTACACCTTC.

V and J are TRBV3-1 (or the pseudogene TRBV3-2) and TRBJ1-1; D gene unclear. Trimming shortened V by 0 bases and J by 2 bases, and 13 bases separated the two germline ends. This CDR3 spans 16 amino acids. CDR1 LGHDT and CDR2 YNNKEL come from the germline V gene (reference sequence). CDR3 bases: TGTGCCAGCAGCCAAGACTGGACGAGACTAAACACTGAAGCTTTCTTT. It yields the protein CASSQDWTRLNTEAFF.

The chain links TRBV6-6 to TRBJ2-4, with 9 nucleotides matching TRBD1. V shed 4 bases, J shed 5 bases, and the junction held 3 bases outside the gene matches. The CDR3 sequence is 14 residues long. CDR1 MNHNY and CDR2 SVGAGI come from the germline V gene (reference sequence). The CDR3 sequence is CASSSRQGENIQYF. As DNA, the CDR3 is TGTGCCAGCAGTTCCCGACAGGGGGAAAACATTCAGTACTTC.

V is TRBV27 and J is TRBJ1-1; the match to TRBD1 covers 9 bases. V gave up 4 bases and J gave up 3 bases; unmatched junction bases: 9. This CDR3 contains 16 residues. CDR1 is MNHEY and CDR2 is SMNVEV in the germline V gene (reference sequence). The CDR3 DNA reads TGTGCCAGCAGTTCCTACAGGGGGCTGGAGGACACTGAAGCTTTCTTT. This gives the protein CASSSYRGLEDTEAFF.

The V gene is TRBV11-2, the J gene TRBJ1-1; D may be TRBD1 (6 bases). The CDR3 runs to 18 residues. The germline V and J ends were trimmed by 5 bases and 0 bases, with 22 bases remaining between them. The V gene's germline CDR1 is SGHAT and CDR2 FQNNGV. The CDR3 loop is CASSHQRTARTMNTEAFF. The CDR3 coding sequence is TGTGCCAGCAGCCATCAACGGACAGCGAGGACAATGAACACTGAAGCTTTCTTT.

The chain is built from TRBV19 and TRBJ2-5; possibly TRBD1 for D (6 bases). The CDR3 is 15 amino acids. CDR1 is LNHDA, CDR2 SQIVND, per germline (reference sequence). V shed 2 bases and J shed 0 bases, with 10 bases lying between them. CDR3 nucleotides: TGTGCCAGTAGTATAAGGACAGAGTACCAAGAGACCCAGTACTTC. The encoded protein is CASSIRTEYQETQYF.